This T cell receptor beta chain comes out of a study of blood T cell repertoires in COVID-19 (dated by TCRdb to about 2020). The study in broad terms: Collaborator samples came from the United States, Italy and Spain and covered acute and convalescent phases of COVID-19. The material from the prospective study consisted of cDNA or gDNA derived from T cells, B-cell-depleted T cells, or PBMCs. Deeply sampled blood TCRbeta repertoires from subjects exposed to, actively infected with, or recovered from COVID-19 were included in the dataset. The repertoires were released in a freely available public database meant as a resource for research on the immune response to SARS-CoV-2. The samples were drawn from two sources: the first 160 participants of the ongoing ImmuneRACE study, and 1,000 to 1,500 subjects contributed by 6 global collaborators. Sample metadata almost always included a de-identified subject ID, COVID-19 status, age in years and sex. HLA class I and class II types, where available, came from metadata supplied by the sample provider rather than from assay-based typing. The study at large found these results: How much clinical and demographic metadata was included differed by source and by participant, and the metadata was provided uncurated.

V is pruned by 6 bases and J by 3 bases, leaving 10 bases of the junction without a gene match. Based on the germline V gene, the CDR1 and CDR2 sequences are SGHTA and FQGNSA. Taken from cysteine to phenylalanine, the CDR3 has 15 residues. The only DNA kept is the CDR3, 45 bases in frame from the first base. Participants in the prospective study were enrolled through a virtual design, were aged about 18 to 100 years, and lived in 24 United States geographic areas. In the prospective study, cohorts were assigned on the basis of participant-reported clinical history obtained from a screening survey and a study questionnaire. Recovered participants in ImmuneRACE Cohort 3 were defined by two consecutive negative NP/OP PCR tests, clearance by a healthcare professional, or resolution of symptoms. Mobile phlebotomists in the prospective study collected whole blood, serum and a nasopharyngeal or oropharyngeal swab from every participant. Participants in the prospective study had the option to provide additional blood draws and questionnaires over an approximately 2-month period. Before DNA extraction, blood samples from the prospective study were shipped at room temperature or frozen.

TCRbeta CDR3 regions were amplified from genomic DNA by means of the immunoSEQ Assay, a bias-controlled multiplex PCR. Under the source paper's analysis protocol: The number of nucleated cells in each sample was estimated from the amplification of reference gene primers within the assay. Sequence reads were collapsed and filtered to measure the absolute abundance of every unique TCRbeta CDR3 rearrangement. For each sample, productive Simpson clonality was calculated as the square root of Simpson's diversity index across productive rearrangements. TCRdb took this table from immuneACCESS and kept in-frame rearrangements with V and J called. Such tables lack part of the clones; where checked against another copy, unresolved V genes explain under half of the gap, and the rest is unexplained. Clonal size and the V and J genes are those of that table, whereas D and trimming came from the DNA. For this sample the table gives under 350,000 clones, of which under 95% were detected only once. The biggest ten clones account for 2% to 3% of the sample.

Comments on this clone: What antigen it recognizes has not been identified. No much larger clone is present one base from it, and per-base qualities are unavailable.

Rearrangement joined TRBV7-2 to TRBJ1-1; the central 7 bases match TRBD1. The sequence came from a man aged 55 to 70 who had recovered from COVID-19. The sample consisted of PBMCs or T cells enriched from blood (not recorded which). The DNA sequence follows: TGTGCCAGCAGTTCCCAAGGGGGCGCGGACACTGAAGCTTTCTTT. Translated, it reads CASSSQGGADTEAFF.